This entry concerns a single T cell receptor (beta chain). There are 13 residues in the CDR3. CDR1 is LNHDA and CDR2 is SQIVND in the germline V gene (reference sequence). Trimming stripped 7 bases from V and 5 bases from J, with 15 bases between. This record comes from a study of cytomegalovirus exposure and HLA in healthy donors. The PCR ran on 60 Vbeta and 13 Jbeta primers. Using immunoSEQ multiplex PCR, the repertoire was profiled, and TCRdb retains in-frame clones only, with some absent. The sample has some 63,000 clones, approximately 80% seen once. The chain couples TRBV19 to TRBJ2-7; possibly TRBD1 for D (5 bases). The clonotype originates from a human donor in good health. Sequencing input: PBMCs. The CDR3 DNA follows: TGTGCCAGTAAAAGGGGCTTGTGGGACGAGCAGTACTTC. As protein: CASKRGLWDEQYF.